These T cell receptor beta chains were read from a single sample in a study of molecular identifiers for immune sequencing clone quantification. Using its own MiXCR run on the PCR reads, TCRdb lists one record per CDR3 protein. Found here are about 640,000 distinct CDR3 sequences, around 20% of them singletons; the top ten hold around 0.86%. The sequenced sample was naive CD8+ T cells from blood, with Jurkat cell RNA spiked in. The source of these receptors is a human donor in good health. Some libraries in this study had Jurkat cell RNA spiked in. Each CDR3 is given with its conserved first and last residue. The D gene is left open where the match is weak. Expanded clones are given a class, and other clones once, few, many or no size at all.

abundance	v_gene	j_gene	d_gene	CDR3aa	CDR3nt
many	TRBV7-9	TRBJ2-3	-	CASSSNRQTISTDTQYF	TGTGCCAGCAGTTCGAACCGACAGACGATTAGCACAGATACGCAGTATTTT
-	TRBV4-3	TRBJ2-6	-	CASSQDWGPRRGGANVLTF	TGCGCCAGCAGCCAAGATTGGGGACCCCGCCGGGGTGGGGCCAACGTCCTGACTTTC
-	TRBV20-1	TRBJ2-7	TRBD2	CSGSGRADLREQYF	TGCTCCGGTAGCGGGAGGGCCGATTTACGCGAGCAGTACTTC
many	TRBV6-5	TRBJ2-5	TRBD2	CASSRVAGAGETQYF	TGTGCCAGCAGCCGCGTAGCGGGGGCCGGGGAGACCCAGTACTTC
-	TRBV20-1	TRBJ2-5	-	CSARDGGGAEETQYF	TGCAGTGCTAGAGATGGAGGGGGGGCCGAAGAGACCCAGTACTTC
many	TRBV6-1	TRBJ2-3	-	CASTRILWGPEDTQYF	TGTGCCAGCACCCGGATTCTTTGGGGCCCAGAAGATACGCAGTATTTT
-	TRBV11-1	TRBJ2-7	-	CASSGGSEQYF	TGTGCCAGCAGTGGGGGGAGCGAGCAGTACTTC
many	TRBV4-3	TRBJ2-7	TRBD2	CASSQDLATSGINEQYF	TGCGCCAGCAGCCAAGATCTTGCGACTAGCGGGATAAACGAGCAGTACTTC
-	TRBV12-3/TRBV12-4	TRBJ1-5	-	CASSLVSGRDQPQHF	TGTGCCAGCAGTTTAGTATCAGGCAGAGATCAGCCCCAGCATTTT
few	TRBV9	TRBJ1-1	-	CASSVGQINTEAFF	TGTGCCAGCAGCGTAGGACAGATAAACACTGAAGCTTTCTTT
many	TRBV4-1	TRBJ1-2	TRBD1	CASSPRTGDNYGYTF	TGCGCCAGCAGCCCGCGGACAGGGGATAACTATGGCTACACCTTC
few	TRBV12-3/TRBV12-4	TRBJ2-7	-	CASSFIESKQYF	TGTGCCAGCAGTTTCATAGAGTCAAAGCAGTACTTC
-	TRBV27	TRBJ2-7	-	CATREAVPPYEQYF	TGTGCCACGAGGGAAGCGGTACCCCCCTACGAGCAGTACTTC
few	TRBV18	TRBJ1-2	-	CASSPMDRSYGYTF	TGTGCCAGCTCACCAATGGACCGGAGCTATGGCTACACCTTC
many	TRBV11-2	TRBJ2-1	TRBD2	CASSFRAGAYNEQFF	TGTGCCAGCAGCTTCCGAGCGGGAGCCTACAATGAGCAGTTCTTC
many	TRBV30	TRBJ2-5	-	CAWSQTSAGTQYF	TGTGCCTGGAGTCAGACTAGTGCGGGGACCCAGTACTTC
many	TRBV5-6	TRBJ2-7	-	CASSFGARGLSYEQYF	TGTGCCAGCAGCTTTGGCGCGCGGGGACTCTCCTACGAGCAGTACTTC
-	TRBV12-3/TRBV12-4	TRBJ2-7	TRBD1	CASSPPTGVAREQYF	TGTGCCAGCAGTCCACCGACAGGGGTGGCACGCGAGCAGTACTTC
many	TRBV14	TRBJ2-5	-	CASSQVAQLVVCQETQYF	TGTGCCAGCAGCCAAGTCGCTCAGTTGGTAGTATGCCAAGAGACCCAGTACTTC